Listed below are T cell receptor beta chains from one sample, sequenced in a study of T-cell reconstitution after alpha-beta-depleted transplantation in children. TCRdb reprocessed the PCR reads via MiXCR and lists one record per CDR3 protein. Of about 610,000 distinct CDR3 sequences in the sample, about 10% are singletons; the top ten hold roughly 4%. The material was PBMCs from the stem cell graft donor, obtained from the stem cell graft. These TCRs come from a human donor who donated a stem cell graft to a child with acute myeloid leukemia. The CDR3 runs from the conserved cysteine through the conserved F or W. A D gene is named only where the DNA matches it firmly. Part of the rows lack a size; the others show once, few, many or a class for expanded clones.

CASSLGQGLNNEQFF	TGCGCCAGCAGCCTAGGACAGGGGCTGAACAATGAGCAGTTCTTC	TRBJ2-1	-	TRBD1	TRBV5-1
CAIKAAGSELEQYF	TGTGCCATCAAAGCAGCGGGAAGCGAGCTCGAGCAGTACTTC	TRBJ2-7	many	TRBD2	TRBV10-3
CASSWSLAFEQYF	TGTGCCAGCAGTTGGAGTCTAGCGTTCGAGCAGTACTTC	TRBJ2-7	many	-	TRBV27
CSVSRADTQYF	TGCAGCGTTTCTAGGGCAGATACGCAGTATTTT	TRBJ2-3	many	-	TRBV29-1
CASSQGTGQGGFPETQYF	TGCGCCAGCAGCCAAGGAACCGGACAGGGAGGTTTTCCAGAGACCCAGTACTTC	TRBJ2-5	few	TRBD1	TRBV4-3
CRPRTGSGANVLTF	TGCAGGCCCCGCACGGGATCAGGGGCCAACGTCCTGACTTTC	TRBJ2-6	few	-	TRBV29-1
CASRSTGPNTQYF	TGTGCCAGCAGATCGACAGGCCCAAATACGCAGTATTTT	TRBJ2-3	-	-	TRBV25-1
CSADRGTEAFF	TGCAGTGCTGACAGGGGTACTGAAGCTTTCTTT	TRBJ1-1	many	TRBD1	TRBV20-1
CASRLSPEDWGTGELFF	TGTGCCAGCAGACTAAGCCCCGAAGACTGGGGGACCGGGGAGCTGTTTTTT	TRBJ2-2	-	-	TRBV6-2/TRBV6-3
CASSYVAGLVSDEQYF	TGTGCCAGCAGTTACGTCGCAGGACTAGTTTCGGACGAGCAGTACTTC	TRBJ2-7	many	TRBD2	TRBV6-2/TRBV6-3
CSARDTGTVGETQYF	TGCAGTGCTAGAGATACCGGGACAGTAGGGGAGACCCAGTACTTC	TRBJ2-5	-	TRBD1	TRBV20-1
CASSLGTQLAGNEQYF	TGTGCCAGCAGTTTAGGGACCCAACTAGCGGGGAACGAGCAGTACTTC	TRBJ2-7	many	TRBD2	TRBV12-3/TRBV12-4
CASSQEGVTNNEQFF	TGCGCCAGCAGCCAAGAAGGCGTGACGAACAATGAGCAGTTCTTC	TRBJ2-1	many	-	TRBV4-3
CATRERRGDYNEQFF	TGTGCCACCAGAGAAAGAAGAGGGGATTATAATGAGCAGTTCTTC	TRBJ2-1	many	-	TRBV15
CATSRGGQGDYEQYF	TGTGCCACCAGCAGAGGAGGACAGGGTGACTACGAGCAGTACTTC	TRBJ2-7	many	TRBD1	TRBV15
CASSPRLVSEQFF	TGTGCCAGCAGTCCAAGACTAGTGAGCGAGCAGTTCTTC	TRBJ2-1	few	-	TRBV27
CASSQDRAGPLNYGYTF	TGCGCCAGCAGCCAAGATAGGGCAGGCCCCCTTAACTATGGCTACACCTTC	TRBJ1-2	few	-	TRBV4-3
CASSDRAGNTEAFF	TGTGCCAGCAGTGACCGGGCCGGGAACACTGAAGCTTTCTTT	TRBJ1-1	many	-	TRBV6-4
CASSPGDRGAEDTQYF	TGTGCCAGCAGTCCAGGGGACAGGGGGGCGGAAGATACGCAGTATTTT	TRBJ2-3	many	TRBD1	TRBV12-3/TRBV12-4
CASSQLTSGNNEQFF	TGTGCCAGCAGCCAATTGACTAGCGGGAACAATGAGCAGTTCTTC	TRBJ2-1	few	TRBD2	TRBV14
CSATTGGFRNSPLHF	TGCAGTGCCACGACAGGGGGCTTTCGTAATTCACCCCTCCACTTT	TRBJ1-6	-	TRBD1	TRBV20-1
CASSPSSGSDNEQFF	TGTGCCAGCTCACCCTCTAGCGGGAGCGACAATGAGCAGTTCTTC	TRBJ2-1	-	TRBD2	TRBV18
CASSAGSGNTGELFF	TGTGCCAGCAGTGCCGGTAGCGGGAACACCGGGGAGCTGTTTTTT	TRBJ2-2	-	-	TRBV2
CASSLGRGRGDSPLHF	TGTGCCAGCAGTTTAGGGAGGGGTCGAGGGGATTCACCCCTCCACTTT	TRBJ1-6	-	-	TRBV12-3/TRBV12-4
CASSRTGGRLGNTEAFF	TGTGCCAGCAGCCGGACAGGGGGACGACTCGGGAACACTGAAGCTTTCTTT	TRBJ1-1	-	TRBD1	TRBV11-1
CSARRTGEGEQFF	TGCAGTGCTAGAAGGACAGGGGAAGGTGAGCAGTTCTTC	TRBJ2-1	many	TRBD1	TRBV20-1
CASSPRRGVETQYF	TGTGCCAGCAGCCCACGGAGGGGGGTGGAGACCCAGTACTTC	TRBJ2-5	few	-	TRBV7-2
CASSLAGAGTPYGYTF	TGCGCCAGCAGCTTGGCGGGCGCAGGAACCCCCTATGGCTACACCTTC	TRBJ1-2	-	-	TRBV5-1
CASSQEGQGNYGYTF	TGTGCCAGCAGCCAAGAGGGACAGGGCAACTATGGCTACACCTTC	TRBJ1-2	few	TRBD1	TRBV4-2
CASSSSKGNTIYF	TGTGCCAGCTCATCGTCTAAGGGAAACACCATATATTTT	TRBJ1-3	many	-	TRBV18
CASSLSGGSPPYF	TGTGCCAGCAGCTTAAGTGGGGGGTCGCCACCGTATTTT	TRBJ2-3	-	-	TRBV7-3
CASSLGVGSDEQYF	TGTGCCAGCAGCCTCGGCGTGGGCAGCGACGAGCAGTACTTC	TRBJ2-7	few	-	TRBV7-9
CAWSAGLGNTEAFF	TGTGCCTGGAGCGCCGGACTCGGGAACACTGAAGCTTTCTTT	TRBJ1-1	-	-	TRBV30
CASSTPTRAGDGETQYF	TGCGCCAGCAGCACGCCGACTAGAGCGGGAGACGGGGAGACCCAGTACTTC	TRBJ2-5	-	TRBD2	TRBV5-1
CASSPGTGGNSNQPQHF	TGTGCCAGCTCACCTGGGACAGGGGGTAATAGCAATCAGCCCCAGCATTTT	TRBJ1-5	-	TRBD1	TRBV18
CASSSPQAGGTYEQYF	TGTGCCAGCAGTTCCCCCCAAGCGGGAGGGACCTACGAGCAGTACTTC	TRBJ2-7	many	TRBD2	TRBV27
CASSKAGTSGETQYF	TGTGCCAGCAGCAAAGCCGGGACTAGTGGGGAGACCCAGTACTTC	TRBJ2-5	-	TRBD2	TRBV27
CASSHLESGRREQYF	TGTGCCAGCAGCCACCTCGAGAGCGGGAGACGCGAGCAGTACTTC	TRBJ2-7	few	TRBD2	TRBV7-9
CASSPGLVYCYTF	TGTGCCAGCAGCCCCGGGCTCGTCTATTGCTACACCTTC	TRBJ1-2	-	-	TRBV4-2
CASSWSGGVGTGELFF	TGTGCCAGCAGCTGGAGTGGAGGGGTCGGCACCGGGGAGCTGTTTTTT	TRBJ2-2	few	-	TRBV7-2
CASSPSGEAGELFF	TGCGCCAGCAGCCCCTCGGGGGAGGCCGGGGAGCTGTTTTTT	TRBJ2-2	many	-	TRBV5-1
CASSVNPDKNTEAFF	TGTGCCAGCAGCGTAAACCCGGACAAGAACACTGAAGCTTTCTTT	TRBJ1-1	once	-	TRBV9
CSRKGSYNEQFF	TGCAGCAGGAAAGGTTCCTACAATGAGCAGTTCTTC	TRBJ2-1	-	-	TRBV20-1
CSALAGGPDEQFF	TGCAGTGCGCTAGCGGGAGGGCCGGATGAGCAGTTCTTC	TRBJ2-1	-	TRBD2	TRBV20-1
CASSLEGFYNSPLHF	TGTGCCAGCAGCTTGGAAGGGTTCTATAATTCACCCCTCCACTTT	TRBJ1-6	-	-	TRBV5-6
CATLDRLNNSPLHF	TGTGCCACCCTGGACAGGCTCAATAATTCACCCCTCCACTTT	TRBJ1-6	-	TRBD1	TRBV25-1
CSASRLVGGRGDEQFF	TGCAGTGCTAGTCGGCTAGTCGGCGGGAGAGGGGATGAGCAGTTCTTC	TRBJ2-1	few	TRBD2	TRBV20-1
CASSPNGATNEKLFF	TGTGCCAGCTCACCAAATGGAGCGACTAATGAAAAACTGTTTTTT	TRBJ1-4	few	-	TRBV18
CASKVAGSYEQYF	TGTGCCAGCAAGGTTGCAGGCTCCTACGAGCAGTACTTC	TRBJ2-7	-	-	TRBV7-2
CASSLSRTGGDYEQYF	TGTGCCAGCAGTTTGAGTAGGACAGGGGGTGACTACGAGCAGTACTTC	TRBJ2-7	-	TRBD1	TRBV28
CASSLAYSDGTSHF	TGTGCCAGCAGCTTAGCGTATTCGGACGGGACCTCACATTTT	TRBJ1-3	few	-	TRBV7-2
CASSPALDTEAFF	TGTGCCAGCAGCCCTGCTTTGGACACTGAAGCTTTCTTT	TRBJ1-1	-	-	TRBV7-9
CASSKQGTGELFF	TGTGCCAGCAGCAAACAGGGAACCGGGGAGCTGTTTTTT	TRBJ2-2	-	-	TRBV4-2
CATSRVRGTYNEQFF	TGTGCCACCAGCAGAGTGAGGGGTACCTACAATGAGCAGTTCTTC	TRBJ2-1	many	-	TRBV15
CASSFTRGGSDTQYF	TGTGCCAGCAGCTTCACTCGGGGGGGATCAGATACGCAGTATTTT	TRBJ2-3	many	TRBD2	TRBV7-3